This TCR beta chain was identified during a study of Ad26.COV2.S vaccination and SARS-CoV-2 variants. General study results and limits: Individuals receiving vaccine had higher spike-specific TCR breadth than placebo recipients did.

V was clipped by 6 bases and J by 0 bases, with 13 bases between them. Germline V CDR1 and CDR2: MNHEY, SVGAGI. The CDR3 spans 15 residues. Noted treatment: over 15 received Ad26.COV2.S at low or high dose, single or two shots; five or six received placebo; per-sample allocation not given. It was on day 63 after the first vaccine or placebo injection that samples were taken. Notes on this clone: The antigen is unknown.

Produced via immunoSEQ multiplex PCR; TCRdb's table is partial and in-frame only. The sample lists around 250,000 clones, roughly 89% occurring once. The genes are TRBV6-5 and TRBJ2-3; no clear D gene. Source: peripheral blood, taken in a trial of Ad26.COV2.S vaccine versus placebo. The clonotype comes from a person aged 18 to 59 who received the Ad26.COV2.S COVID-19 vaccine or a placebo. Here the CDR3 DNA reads TGTGCCAGCAGCCTCGGATTAGGCAGCACAGATACGCAGTATTTT. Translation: CASSLGLGSTDTQYF.